Listed here are 16 T cell receptor beta chains from one sample, sequenced in a study of blood T cells in healthy people across ages. Next came a second PCR, run for about 6 to 12 cycles, which used a sample-barcoded 5' primer along with a J-beta primer mix. TCRdb fed the 5' RACE reads into MiXCR, producing one record per CDR3 protein. The sample holds about 830,000 distinct CDR3 sequences, under 80% seen once. Sequenced: blood. These receptors all come from a man aged 25-45 years in good health.

V usage is TRBV6-5 and J usage is TRBJ1-2; 11 bases are shared with TRBD1. After removal of 6 bases from V and 4 bases from J, the junction contained 10 bases not matched to a gene. The CDR3 covers 16 residues. Germline values: CDR1 MNHEY, CDR2 SVGAGI. CDR3 protein: CASSPGQGVGGYGYTF. The DNA for the CDR3 is TGTGCCAGCAGCCCGGGACAGGGGGTAGGAGGCTATGGCTACACCTTC.

This clonotype was seen only a few times. The rearrangement joins TRBV20-1 to TRBJ2-7; possibly TRBD1 for D (7 bases). Deletions cut 5 bases from V and 3 bases from J, with 20 bases between. CDR1 DFQATT and CDR2 SNEGSKA come from the germline V gene (reference sequence). CDR3 size: 15 residues. CDR3 in DNA: TGCAGTGCTTTCCGGGGTACAGGGGAGGTCTACGAGCAGTACTTC. Its translation: CSAFRGTGEVYEQYF.

The chain carries TRBV15 and TRBJ2-5, with 7 bases lining up with TRBD2. V dropped 5 bases and J dropped 4; count of bases not matched to a gene: 10. This CDR3 has 15 amino acids. Germline V lookup: CDR1 LNHNV, CDR2 YYDKDF (reference sequence). This CDR3 reads CATSLRTRALETQYF. The CDR3 region has the DNA TGTGCCACCAGCCTCAGGACTAGAGCGTTAGAGACCCAGTACTTC.

The V call is TRBV5-1, the J call TRBJ2-7; D is ambiguous. The end of the DNA is better explained by TRBJ2-5, so the J call may be wrong. From germline, CDR1 is SGHRS and CDR2 YFSETQ. The CDR3 loop spans 11 amino acids. The CDR3 coding sequence is TGCGCCAGCCGCCTTTTTGAGACCCAGTACTTC. Its protein is CASRLFETQYF.

The chain couples TRBV7-9 to TRBJ2-7; TRBD1 matches at 11 bases. The CDR3 runs 16 residues. Germline V gene lookup returns CDR1 SEHNR and CDR2 FQNEAQ (reference sequence). The trim removed 5 bases at V and 4 bases at J, leaving 10 bases unmatched. Here the CDR3 reads CASSPPRGQGEYEQYF. The CDR3 DNA reads TGTGCCAGCAGCCCCCCGAGGGGACAGGGGGAATACGAGCAGTACTTC. Together with reference TRBV7-9 and TRBJ2-7, the CDR3 gives the full variable domain: DTGVSQNPRHKITKRGQNVTFRCDPISEHNRLYWYRQTLGQGPEFLTYFQNEAQLEKSRLLSDRFSAERPKGSFSTLEIQRTEQGDSAMYLCASSPPRGQGEYEQYFGPGTRLTVT.

The chain uses TRBV6-5 and TRBJ2-4; D gene unclear. The DNA end favors TRBJ2-7, so the J call may be wrong. The germline V gene encodes CDR1 MNHEY and CDR2 SVGAGI. The CDR3 consists of 14 residues. The CDR3 DNA reads as TGTGCCAGCAGTTACTCTCACCAAGCCTACGAGCAGTACTTC. Translated, it gives CASSYSHQAYEQYF.

As to this clonotype: One end of the junction varies from germline; a read error may be responsible. This chain uses TRBV3-1 with TRBJ1-5; 7 bases agree with TRBD1. Per the germline V gene, CDR1 is LGHDT and CDR2 is YNNKEL (reference sequence). The CDR3 is 17 amino acids. CDR3 protein: CASSQETGQASNRPQHF. Written as DNA, the CDR3 is TGTGCCAGCAGCCAGGAAACCGGACAGGCTAGCAATCGGCCCCAGCATTTT.

The chain carries TRBV20-1 and TRBJ1-6; no clear D. Trimming left V 2 bases short and J 4 bases short, with 12 bases between. Germline V gene lookup returns CDR1 DFQATT and CDR2 SNEGSKA (reference sequence). CDR3 length: 15 residues. For the CDR3, the DNA is TGCAGTGCTAGACAACAGATCCGATATAATTCACCCCTCCACTTT. It encodes CSARQQIRYNSPLHF.

The table lists this clonotype with many counts. The chain is built from TRBV7-2 and TRBJ1-5; D not resolved. CDR1 is SGHTA, CDR2 FQGNSA, per germline. V dropped 5 bases and J dropped 2 bases, with 7 bases sitting between them. This CDR3 contains 13 residues. The CDR3 protein is CASSPGRNQPQHF. As DNA, the CDR3 is TGTGCCAGCAGCCCCGGGCGCAATCAGCCCCAGCATTTT.

This rearrangement joins TRBV5-1 to TRBJ2-3; 16 nucleotides match TRBD2. The CDR3 covers 18 residues. Looked up from germline, CDR1 is SGHRS and CDR2 is YFSETQ. With V trimmed by 4 bases and J by 6 bases, 11 bases remained unmatched. CDR3 sequence: CASSTAGTSGGARDTQYF. CDR3 bases: TGCGCCAGCAGCACGGCGGGGACTAGCGGGGGGGCACGTGATACGCAGTATTTT.

The rearrangement joins TRBV29-1 to TRBJ1-2, with a possible D match to TRBD1 (5 bases). V was clipped by 4 bases and J by 8 bases, with 17 bases between them. Germline V gives CDR1 SQVTM, CDR2 ANQGSEA. The CDR3 totals 13 residues. CDR3 in amino acids: CSVGNGGERGYTF. The CDR3 DNA follows: TGCAGCGTTGGTAACGGAGGGGAGAGAGGCTACACCTTC.

The chain has TRBV20-1 and TRBJ2-1, with TRBD1 matching over 9 bases. This CDR3 region has 14 residues. Germline V gene data show CDR1 as DFQATT and CDR2 as SNEGSKA (reference sequence). V lost 3 bases and J lost 7; bases outside the gene matches: 7. The CDR3 protein is CSARGDRGRNEQFF. The CDR3 nucleotides are TGCAGTGCTAGGGGAGACAGGGGGAGAAATGAGCAGTTCTTC.

The J gene is TRBJ1-5, the V gene TRBV6-1; D not resolved. There are 14 residues in the CDR3. CDR1 and CDR2 (germline): MNHNS, SASEGT. V lost 9 bases and J 0 bases, leaving 12 bases between the germline ends. The CDR3 bases are TGTGCCAGTGGGAAGGAAAGTAGCAATCAGCCCCAGCATTTT. Protein product: CASGKESSNQPQHF.

This sequence joins TRBV18 and TRBJ2-4; D is ambiguous. Germline V CDR1 and CDR2: KGHSH, LQKENI. V was clipped by 1 base and J by 0 bases, with 13 bases between them. CDR3 length equals 17 residues. The CDR3 loop reads CASSPRNAELAKNIQYF. In DNA form, the CDR3 reads TGTGCCAGCTCACCACGGAATGCAGAGCTAGCCAAAAACATTCAGTACTTC.

This sequence joins TRBV6-2 or TRBV6-3 and TRBJ2-7; possibly TRBD2 for D (6 bases). The end of the DNA fits TRBJ2-5 better, so the J call may be wrong. CDR1 is MNHEY and CDR2 is SVGEGT in the germline V gene. The CDR3 has 14 amino acids. CDR3 nucleotide sequence: TGTGCCAGCACCCGGAGGGCGGTGGAAGAGACCCAGTACTTC. Translated, it gives CASTRRAVEETQYF.

The sample holds one count of this clonotype. The chain carries TRBV16 and TRBJ1-5, with a tentative D call TRBD1 (6 bases). The CDR3 has 17 amino acids. V shed 3 bases and J shed 3 bases, with 18 bases lying between them. From germline, CDR1 is KGHSY and CDR2 FQNENV. The CDR3 DNA follows: TGTGCCAGCAGCCACCCTGACAGGACAAAACACAATCAGCCCCAGCATTTT. As protein: CASSHPDRTKHNQPQHF.